One T cell receptor (beta chain) is described in this entry. This entry is derived from a study of blood T cell repertoires in COVID-19. CDR1 is MNHEY and CDR2 is SVGEGT in the germline V gene. V gave up 0 bases and J gave up 9 bases; unmatched junction bases: 1. This CDR3 contains 15 residues. Sequencing used immunoSEQ multiplex PCR; TCRdb keeps in-frame clones, though not all of them. Of a few hundred thousand clones in the sample, approximately 82% were seen once. The TCR originated in a woman aged 18-35 years with acute or convalescent COVID-19. The chain is built from TRBV6-2 or TRBV6-3 and TRBJ1-6; 11 bases align to TRBD1. Material: peripheral blood. CDR3 residues: CASSYSGTGGSPLHF. The CDR3 DNA sequence: TGTGCCAGCAGTTACTCTGGGACAGGGGGTTCACCCCTCCACTTT.